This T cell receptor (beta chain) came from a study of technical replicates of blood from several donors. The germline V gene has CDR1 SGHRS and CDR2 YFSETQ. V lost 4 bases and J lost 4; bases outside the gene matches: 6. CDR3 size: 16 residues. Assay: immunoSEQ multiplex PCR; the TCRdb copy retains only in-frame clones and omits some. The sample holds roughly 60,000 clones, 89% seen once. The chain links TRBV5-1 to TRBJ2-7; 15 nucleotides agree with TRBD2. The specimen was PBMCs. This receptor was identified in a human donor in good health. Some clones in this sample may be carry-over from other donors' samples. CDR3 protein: CASSGGTSGRRYEQYF. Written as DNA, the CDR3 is TGCGCCAGCAGCGGGGGGACTAGCGGGAGGAGGTACGAGCAGTACTTC.